This TCR beta chain emerged from a study of blood T cell repertoires in COVID-19. Whole-study context: T cells, B-cell-depleted T cells, or PBMCs supplied cDNA or gDNA.

The participants were between about 18 and 95 years old and came from 20 to 30 US areas. Sequencing was performed with immunoSEQ multiplex PCR; in TCRdb, only in-frame clones are kept and a portion is missing. This table has about 130,000 clones, about 80% appearing once. The CDR3 is 14 residues long. Per the germline V gene, CDR1 is MNHEY and CDR2 is SMNVEV (reference sequence). The ends lost 6 bases at V and 1 base at J; junction bases unmatched: 3. Sequencing input: PBMCs or T cells enriched from blood (not recorded which). This sequence joins TRBV27 and TRBJ1-1, with 9 bases identical to TRBD1. The sequence came from a man aged 40-55 years with acute COVID-19. CDR3: CASRPGQGNTEAFF. DNA of the CDR3: TGTGCCAGCAGACCGGGACAGGGGAACACTGAAGCTTTCTTT.